These 9 T cell receptor beta chains share one sample of origin, sequenced in a study of cytomegalovirus exposure and HLA in healthy donors. PCR amplification relied on 60 Vbeta primers (plus 13 Jbeta primers). Data came from immunoSEQ multiplex PCR; TCRdb stores just in-frame clones and leaves some out. The sample shows approximately 100,000 clones, 75% to 90% of them seen only once. The sample comprised PBMCs. Receptors originate from a man under 40 in good health and CMV-seronegative.

This clone appeared once. This chain uses TRBV5-6 with TRBJ1-4; no clear D. The V gene lost 3 bases and the J gene lost 4 bases, with 10 bases spanning the gap. The germline CDR1 and CDR2 sequences are SGHDT and YYEEEE. This CDR3 spans 14 amino acids. The CDR3 bases are TGTGCCAGCAGCTCTTGGAGGGTTAATGAAAAACTGTTTTTT. This codes for CASSSWRVNEKLFF.

The chain couples TRBV10-3 to TRBJ2-7, with D possibly TRBD1 on 5 matching bases. The CDR3 has 14 residues. The V gene lost 3 bases and the J gene lost 3 bases, with 12 bases spanning the gap. The germline gives CDR1 ENHRY, CDR2 SYGVKD. CDR3 in amino acids: CAISDGRENYEQYF. The CDR3 nucleotides read TGTGCCATCAGTGACGGCAGGGAAAACTACGAGCAGTACTTC.

This clone was seen a single time. The chain carries TRBV7-2 and TRBJ2-5; 9 bases match TRBD1. V lost 10 bases and J lost 5; bases outside the gene matches: 14. Per the germline V gene, CDR1 is SGHTA and CDR2 is FQGNSA. The CDR3 length is 15 residues. This CDR3 reads CAIRRTGALGETQYF. CDR3 nucleotides: TGTGCCATCCGCCGGACAGGGGCCCTCGGCGAGACCCAGTACTTC. Looking up the rest from reference TRBV7-2 and TRBJ2-5 gives the full variable domain: GAGVSQSPSNKVTEKGKDVELRCDPISGHTALYWYRQSLGQGLEFLIYFQGNSAPDKSGLPSDRFSAERTGGSVSTLTIQRTQQEDSAVYLCAIRRTGALGETQYFGPGTRLLVL.

This chain joins TRBV30 and TRBJ1-2, with a possible D match to TRBD1 (6 bases). The germline V and J ends were trimmed by 0 bases and 8 bases, with 10 bases remaining between them. CDR1 is GTSNPN and CDR2 is SVGIG in the germline V gene (reference sequence). CDR3 length: 12 amino acids. The CDR3, as DNA: TGTGCCTGGAGTGTACACAGGGCCGGCTACACCTTC. Protein sequence: CAWSVHRAGYTF.

The chain carries TRBV28 and TRBJ2-7, with D perhaps TRBD1 (5 bases). The CDR3 has 17 amino acids. The V gene lost 5 bases and the J gene lost 3 bases, with 23 bases spanning the gap. The V gene's germline CDR1 is MDHEN and CDR2 SYDVKM. This CDR3 is CASSPPMSGRPLYEQYF. The CDR3 DNA is TGTGCCAGCAGTCCCCCTATGTCAGGGCGGCCGCTCTACGAGCAGTACTTC.

CDR3 sequence reads: CASSQPRGRGGRIEKLFF. DNA for the CDR3: TGCGCCAGCAGCCAACCCAGAGGAAGGGGCGGCCGGATTGAAAAACTGTTTTTT. V and J are TRBV4-1 and TRBJ1-4; D is possibly TRBD1 (5 bases). The V end lost 2 bases, the J end lost 7 bases, and 23 bases lay between the germline ends. Germline-derived CDR1 and CDR2 are MGHRA and YSYEKL. The CDR3 extends over 18 amino acids.

This clone was seen a handful of times. The V call is TRBV5-1, the J call TRBJ2-1; 11 bases are a match to TRBD2. The V and J ends lost 5 bases and 4 bases, in that order; junction bases with no gene match: 14. Germline values: CDR1 SGHRS, CDR2 YFSETQ. CDR3 length: 18 residues. The CDR3 loop is CASSYDSSGGRLYNEQFF. CDR3 DNA: TGCGCCAGCAGTTATGATTCTAGCGGGGGGCGACTATACAATGAGCAGTTCTTC.

The chain uses TRBV4-2 and TRBJ2-3; 8 nucleotides align to TRBD2. Germline CDR1 is LGHNA and CDR2 is YNFKEQ. The V segment lost 0 bases and the J segment 4 bases; nucleotides outside the gene matches: 9. This CDR3 is 17 amino acids long. CDR3 coding DNA: TGTGCCAGCAGCCAAGACGACGGGACTAGTTTCCCAGATACGCAGTATTTT. Translation: CASSQDDGTSFPDTQYF.

The chain employs TRBV6-1 and TRBJ1-2; weak D call: TRBD1 (5 bases). CDR1 MNHNS and CDR2 SASEGT come from the germline V gene. V lost 9 bases and J lost 5, with 13 bases in between. The CDR3 length is 12 residues. CDR3 region: CASRGPTYGYTF. In DNA, the CDR3 is TGTGCCAGTAGGGGTCCTACGTATGGCTACACCTTC.